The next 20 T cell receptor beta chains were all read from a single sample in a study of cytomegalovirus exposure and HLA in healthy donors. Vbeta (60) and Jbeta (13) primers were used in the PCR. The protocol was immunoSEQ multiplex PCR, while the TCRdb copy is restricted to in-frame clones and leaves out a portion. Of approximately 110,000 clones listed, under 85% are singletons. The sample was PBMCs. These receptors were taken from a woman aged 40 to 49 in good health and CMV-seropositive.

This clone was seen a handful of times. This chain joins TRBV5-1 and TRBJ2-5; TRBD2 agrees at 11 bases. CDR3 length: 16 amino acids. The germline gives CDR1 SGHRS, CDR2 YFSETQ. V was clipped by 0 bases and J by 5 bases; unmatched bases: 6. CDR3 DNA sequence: TGCGCCAGCAGCTTGGAACCGACTAGCGGGAAGGAGACCCAGTACTTC. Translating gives CASSLEPTSGKETQYF. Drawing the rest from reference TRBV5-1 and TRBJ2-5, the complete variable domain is KAGVTQTPRYLIKTRGQQVTLSCSPISGHRSVSWYQQTPGQGLQFLFEYFSETQRNKGNFPGRFSGRQFSNSRSEMNVSTLELGDSALYLCASSLEPTSGKETQYFGPGTRLLVL.

DNA for the CDR3: TGTGCCAGCAGTTTAAAAGCGCGCGAGCGTGGCTACACCTTC. Amino acids: CASSLKARERGYTF. This chain joins TRBV28 and TRBJ1-2; no definite D call. The germline V gene encodes CDR1 MDHEN and CDR2 SYDVKM. V was trimmed by 2 bases and J by 7 bases, leaving 14 bases between them. This CDR3 comprises 14 residues.

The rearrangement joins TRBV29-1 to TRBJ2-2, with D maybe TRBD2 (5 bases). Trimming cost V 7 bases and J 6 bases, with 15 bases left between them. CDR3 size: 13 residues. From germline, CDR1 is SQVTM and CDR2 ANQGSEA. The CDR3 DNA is TGCAGCGCCACAAAGGCTAGCCCCGGGGAGCTGTTTTTT. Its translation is CSATKASPGELFF.

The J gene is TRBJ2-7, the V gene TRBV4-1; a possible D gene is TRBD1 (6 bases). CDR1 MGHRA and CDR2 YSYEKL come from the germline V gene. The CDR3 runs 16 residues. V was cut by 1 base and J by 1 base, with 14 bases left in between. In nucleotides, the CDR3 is TGCGCCAGCAGCCAAGTAAACCTAGGGGGTTCCTACGAGCAGTACTTC. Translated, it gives CASSQVNLGGSYEQYF.

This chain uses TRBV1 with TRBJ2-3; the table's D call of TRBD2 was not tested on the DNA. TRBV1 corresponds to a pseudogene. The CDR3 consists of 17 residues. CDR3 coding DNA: TGCACCAGCAGCCAAGATGAGCTAGCGGGAGCAACAGATACGCAGTATTTT. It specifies CTSSQDELAGATDTQYF.

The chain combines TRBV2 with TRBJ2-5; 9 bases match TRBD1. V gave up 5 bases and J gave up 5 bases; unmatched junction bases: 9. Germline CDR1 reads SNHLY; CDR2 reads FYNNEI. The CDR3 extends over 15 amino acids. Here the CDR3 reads CASSKGQGWRETQYF. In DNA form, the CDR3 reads TGTGCCAGCAGTAAGGGACAGGGTTGGAGGGAGACCCAGTACTTC.

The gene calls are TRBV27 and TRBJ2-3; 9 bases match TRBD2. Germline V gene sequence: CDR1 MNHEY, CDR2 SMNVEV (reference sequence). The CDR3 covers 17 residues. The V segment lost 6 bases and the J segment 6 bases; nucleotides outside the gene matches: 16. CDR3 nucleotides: TGTGCCAGCAGGCGTAAACCGGGACTAGCAATTTCGGATACGCAGTATTTT. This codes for CASRRKPGLAISDTQYF.

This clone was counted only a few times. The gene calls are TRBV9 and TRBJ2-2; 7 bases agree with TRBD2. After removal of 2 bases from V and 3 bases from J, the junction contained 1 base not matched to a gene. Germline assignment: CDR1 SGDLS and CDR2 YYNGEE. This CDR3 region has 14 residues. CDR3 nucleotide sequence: TGTGCCAGCAGCGTCCGGGAGGACACCGGGGAGCTGTTTTTT. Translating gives CASSVREDTGELFF.

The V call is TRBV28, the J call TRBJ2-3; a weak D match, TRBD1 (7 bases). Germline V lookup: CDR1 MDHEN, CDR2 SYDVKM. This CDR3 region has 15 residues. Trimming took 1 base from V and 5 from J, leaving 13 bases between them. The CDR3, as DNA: TGTGCCAGCAGTTTATACGCAGGGGGGCAAGATACGCAGTATTTT. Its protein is CASSLYAGGQDTQYF.

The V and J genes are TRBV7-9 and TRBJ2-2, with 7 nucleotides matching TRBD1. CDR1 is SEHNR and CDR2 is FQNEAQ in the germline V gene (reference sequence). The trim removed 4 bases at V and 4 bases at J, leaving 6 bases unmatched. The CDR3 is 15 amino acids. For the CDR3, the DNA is TGTGCCAGCAGCTCCACAGGGGTCGCCACCGGGGAGCTGTTTTTT. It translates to CASSSTGVATGELFF.

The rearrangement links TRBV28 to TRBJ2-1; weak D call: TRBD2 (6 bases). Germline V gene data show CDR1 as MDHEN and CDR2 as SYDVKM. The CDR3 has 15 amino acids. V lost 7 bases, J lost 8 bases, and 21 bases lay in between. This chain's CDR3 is CASTDWDGPGDEQFF. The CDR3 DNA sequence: TGTGCCAGCACTGACTGGGACGGCCCGGGGGATGAGCAGTTCTTC.

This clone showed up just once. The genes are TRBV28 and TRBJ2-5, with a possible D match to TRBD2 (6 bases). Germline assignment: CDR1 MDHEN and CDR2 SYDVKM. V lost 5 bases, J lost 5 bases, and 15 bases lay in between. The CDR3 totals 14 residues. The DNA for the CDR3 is TGTGCCAGCAGTCTCGCCGGGAGATTGGAGACCCAGTACTTC. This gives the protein CASSLAGRLETQYF.

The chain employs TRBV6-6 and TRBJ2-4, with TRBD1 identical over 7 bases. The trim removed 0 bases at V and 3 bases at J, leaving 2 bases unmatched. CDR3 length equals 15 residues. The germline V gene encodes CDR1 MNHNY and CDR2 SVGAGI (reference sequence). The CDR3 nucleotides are TGTGCCAGCAGTTACTCGAACAGGGGCAAAAACATTCAGTACTTC. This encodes CASSYSNRGKNIQYF.

In DNA, the CDR3 is TGTGCCAGCAGTTCTCTACCAGGAGGGAACACTGAAGCTTTCTTT. Protein: CASSSLPGGNTEAFF. The V call is TRBV6-1, the J call TRBJ1-1; D gene unclear. The CDR3 runs 15 residues. Trimming stripped 5 bases from V and 1 base from J, with 14 bases between. Per germline, CDR1 MNHNS and CDR2 SASEGT.

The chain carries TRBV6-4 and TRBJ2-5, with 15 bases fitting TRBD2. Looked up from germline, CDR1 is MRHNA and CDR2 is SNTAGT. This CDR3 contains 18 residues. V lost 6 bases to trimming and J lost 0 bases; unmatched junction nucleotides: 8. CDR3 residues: CASRFRTSGRAYQETQYF. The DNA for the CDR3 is TGTGCCAGCAGATTTCGGACTAGCGGGAGGGCGTACCAAGAGACCCAGTACTTC.

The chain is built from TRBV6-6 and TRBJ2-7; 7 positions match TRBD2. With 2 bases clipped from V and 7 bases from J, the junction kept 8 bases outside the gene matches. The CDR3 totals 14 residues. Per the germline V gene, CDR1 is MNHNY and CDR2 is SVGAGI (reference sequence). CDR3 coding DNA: TGTGCCAGCAGTTACACCCCGTCCGGGAGGGAGCAGTACTTC. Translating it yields CASSYTPSGREQYF.

This CDR3 reads CASSKSQSTEAFF. The DNA for the CDR3 is TGTGCCAGCAGCAAAAGTCAGTCGACTGAAGCTTTCTTT. This chain links TRBV21-1 with TRBJ1-1; the D call TRBD1 from the table was never checked on the DNA. TRBV21-1 is designated a pseudogene. The CDR3 has 13 amino acids.

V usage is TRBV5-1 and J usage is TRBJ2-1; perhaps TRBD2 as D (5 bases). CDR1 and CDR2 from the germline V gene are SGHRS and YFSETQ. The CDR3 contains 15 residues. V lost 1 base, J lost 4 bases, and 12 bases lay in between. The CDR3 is CASSLSSGIYNEQFF. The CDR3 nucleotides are TGCGCCAGCAGCTTGTCCAGCGGTATTTACAATGAGCAGTTCTTC.

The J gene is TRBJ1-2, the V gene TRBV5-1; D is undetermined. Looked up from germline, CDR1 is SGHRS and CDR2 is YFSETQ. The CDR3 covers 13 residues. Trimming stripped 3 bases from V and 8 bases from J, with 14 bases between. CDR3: CASSSDVAEGYTF. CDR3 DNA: TGCGCCAGCAGCTCTGATGTTGCGGAAGGCTACACCTTC.

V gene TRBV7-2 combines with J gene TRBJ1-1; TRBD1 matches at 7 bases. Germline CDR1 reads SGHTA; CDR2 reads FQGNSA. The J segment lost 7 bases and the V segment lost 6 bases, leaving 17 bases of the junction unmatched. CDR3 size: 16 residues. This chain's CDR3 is CASRPKADRDYDEAFF. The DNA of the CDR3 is TGTGCCAGCAGACCGAAAGCCGACAGGGATTATGATGAAGCTTTCTTT.